These 2 T cell receptor beta chains were sequenced from one sample in a study of blood T cells in healthy people across ages. A sample-barcoded 5' primer and a J-beta primer mix were used in a second PCR of roughly 7 to 11 cycles. TCRdb reprocessed the 5' RACE reads via MiXCR and lists one record per CDR3 protein. The sample includes over 1.5 million distinct CDR3 sequences, approximately 50% seen only once; the top ten take 2.1%. Specimen: blood. The receptors come from a woman aged 40 to 50 in good health.

This clonotype has a single count. This rearrangement joins TRBV28 to TRBJ1-1; possible D gene TRBD1, 5 bases. Trimming took 2 bases from V and 4 from J, leaving 20 bases between them. The CDR3 sequence is 17 residues long. Germline loops: CDR1 MDHEN, CDR2 SYDVKM. The CDR3 reads CASSLGGKSGEVTEAFF. The CDR3 region has the DNA TGTGCCAGCAGTTTAGGGGGTAAATCGGGGGAGGTCACTGAAGCTTTCTTT. The full variable domain, with the rest looked up from reference TRBV28 and TRBJ1-1, is DVKVTQSSRYLVKRTGEKVFLECVQDMDHENMFWYRQDPGLGLRLIYFSYDVKMKEKGDIPEGYSVSREKKERFSLILESASTNQTSMYLCASSLGGKSGEVTEAFFGQGTRLTVV.

The J gene is TRBJ1-2, the V gene TRBV3-1; a weak D match, TRBD1 (5 bases). Per germline, CDR1 LGHDT and CDR2 YNNKEL (reference sequence). V dropped 2 bases and J dropped 8 bases, with 18 bases sitting between them. The CDR3 is made up of 15 amino acids. CDR3 sequence (DNA): TGTGCCAGCAGCCAATTTGACGGGGCAGGGCAGGGCTACACCTTC. Translation gives CASSQFDGAGQGYTF.